The clone carrying this TCR beta chain has a single count. This specimen comes from a study of spatial heterogeneity in lung cancer. Study background: Researchers sequenced follow-up PBMC samples if they had them, and these came a median of around two years after resection.

Time point of the sample: blood at routine non-recurrence follow-up after resection. Unsorted whole RNA from tumor, nontumor lung or frozen PBMC underwent sequencing. Germline V gene data show CDR1 as MNHEY and CDR2 as SVGAGI. Trimming cost V 1 base and J 5 bases, with 11 bases left between them. CDR3 length: 15 residues. On each TCR cDNA molecule, a unique molecular identifier was present. TCRdb re-called the 5' RACE reads with MiXCR, one entry per CDR3 protein. The sample holds about 87,000 distinct CDR3 sequences, 15% to 20% seen once. The clonotype originates from a male donor with early-stage non-small cell lung cancer. This chain links TRBV6-5 with TRBJ2-2, with no clear D. Sequencing used PBMCs, obtained at follow-up. In nucleotides, the CDR3 is TGTGCCAGCAGTTACTTCGGCACACAGACCGGGGAGCTGTTTTTT. Its translation: CASSYFGTQTGELFF.